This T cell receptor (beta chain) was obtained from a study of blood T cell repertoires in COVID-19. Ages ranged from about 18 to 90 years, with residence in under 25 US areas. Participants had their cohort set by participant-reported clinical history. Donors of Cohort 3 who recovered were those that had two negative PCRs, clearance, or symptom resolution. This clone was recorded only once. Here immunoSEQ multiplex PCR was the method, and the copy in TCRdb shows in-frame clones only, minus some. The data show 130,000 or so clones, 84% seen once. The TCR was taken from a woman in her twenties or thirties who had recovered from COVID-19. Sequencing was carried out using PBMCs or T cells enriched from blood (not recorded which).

This CDR3 is CASSLDPMSSYEQYF. CDR3 nucleotides: TGTGCCAGCAGCTTAGACCCGATGAGCTCCTACGAGCAGTACTTC. The rearrangement links TRBV7-2 to TRBJ2-7; D remains unclear. Germline CDR1 reads SGHTA; CDR2 reads FQGNSA. Trimming pared 1 base from V and 0 bases from J, leaving 10 bases between. This CDR3 contains 15 residues.